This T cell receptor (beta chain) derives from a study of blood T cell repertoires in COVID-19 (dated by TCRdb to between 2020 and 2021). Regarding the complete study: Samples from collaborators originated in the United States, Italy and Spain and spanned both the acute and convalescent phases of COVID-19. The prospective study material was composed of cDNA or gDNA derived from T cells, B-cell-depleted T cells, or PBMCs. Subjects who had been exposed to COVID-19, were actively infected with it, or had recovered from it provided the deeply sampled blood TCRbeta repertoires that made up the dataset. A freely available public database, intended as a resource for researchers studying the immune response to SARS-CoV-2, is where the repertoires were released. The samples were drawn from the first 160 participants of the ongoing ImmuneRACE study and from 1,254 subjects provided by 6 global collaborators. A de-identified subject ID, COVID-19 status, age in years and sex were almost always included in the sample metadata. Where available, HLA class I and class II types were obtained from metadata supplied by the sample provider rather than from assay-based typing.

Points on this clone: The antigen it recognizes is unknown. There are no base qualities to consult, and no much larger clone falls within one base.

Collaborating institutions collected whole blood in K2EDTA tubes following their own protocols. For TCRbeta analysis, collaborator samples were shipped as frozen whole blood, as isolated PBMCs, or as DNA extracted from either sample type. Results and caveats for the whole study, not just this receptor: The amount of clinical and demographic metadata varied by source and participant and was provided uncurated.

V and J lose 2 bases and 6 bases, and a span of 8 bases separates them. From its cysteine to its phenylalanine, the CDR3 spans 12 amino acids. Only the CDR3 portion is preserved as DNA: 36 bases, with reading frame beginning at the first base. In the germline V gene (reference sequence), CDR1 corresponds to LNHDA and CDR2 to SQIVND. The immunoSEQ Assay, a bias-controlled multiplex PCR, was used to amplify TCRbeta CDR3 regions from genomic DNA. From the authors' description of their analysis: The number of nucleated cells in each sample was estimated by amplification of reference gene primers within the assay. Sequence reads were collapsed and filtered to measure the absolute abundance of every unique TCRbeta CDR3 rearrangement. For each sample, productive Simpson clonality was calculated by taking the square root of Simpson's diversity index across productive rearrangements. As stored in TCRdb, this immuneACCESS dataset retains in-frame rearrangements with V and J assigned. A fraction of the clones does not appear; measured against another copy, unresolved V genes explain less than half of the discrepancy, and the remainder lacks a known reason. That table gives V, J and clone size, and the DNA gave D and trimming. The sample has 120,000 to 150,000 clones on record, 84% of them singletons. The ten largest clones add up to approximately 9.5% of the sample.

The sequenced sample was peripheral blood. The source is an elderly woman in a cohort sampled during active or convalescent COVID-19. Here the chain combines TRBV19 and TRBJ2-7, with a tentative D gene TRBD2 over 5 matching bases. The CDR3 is CASSIPRGEQYF. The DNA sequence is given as TGTGCCAGTAGTATACCCCGGGGCGAGCAGTACTTC.